The clone carrying this T cell receptor (beta chain) came up many times. This sample stems from a study of T cells in Graves' hyperthyroidism and ophthalmopathy. This CDR3 spans 14 amino acids. Germline V gene sequence: CDR1 DFQATT, CDR2 SNEGSKA (reference sequence). The V gene end was trimmed by 5 bases and the J gene end by 10 bases; junction bases not matched to a gene: 6. Amplification of TCR beta CDR3 regions used RNA as the template. The HTBI primer set was used in a first-round RT-PCR of the TCR CDR3. From the multiplex PCR reads, TCRdb called clonotypes with MiXCR, one entry per CDR3 protein. The top ten hold under 15% of the sample, which has 620,000 or so distinct CDR3 sequences, roughly 15% seen once.

The rearrangement joins TRBV20-1 to TRBJ2-1; 15 bases map to TRBD2. The receptor was isolated from a woman between 50 and 59 years old with Graves' ophthalmopathy. Sequenced sample: blood. In nucleotides, the CDR3 is TGCAGTGCTGATAGGACTAGCGGGAGGGGAGAGCAGTTCTTC. Translated, it gives CSADRTSGRGEQFF.